The 25 T cell receptor beta chains given below trace back to one sample, sequenced in a study of Tregs in tolerant kidney transplant recipients. Recipient PBMCs carried a CFSE label and met irradiated graft donor PBMCs for over 5 days before FACS sorting. The repertoire was sequenced with immunoSEQ multiplex PCR; TCRdb's copy has only in-frame clones and lacks some. The sample carries over 15,000 clones, about 53% recorded once. Antigens for these TCRs are unknown. This sample comprised CD4+ T cells from blood cultured with allogeneic cells, obtained before the transplant. Receptors were obtained from a human patient who received a combined kidney and bone marrow transplant.

By its share, this clone is medium-sized. The gene calls are TRBV2 and TRBJ2-1; TRBD2 might be the D (6 bases). Germline CDR1 and CDR2: SNHLY and FYNNEI. The CDR3 is 12 residues long. V was cut by 9 bases and J by 2 bases, with 8 bases left in between. In DNA, the CDR3 is TGTGCCAGGGAGGGGCCCTACAATGAGCAGTTCTTC. Translated: CAREGPYNEQFF. Looking up the rest from reference TRBV2 and TRBJ2-1 gives the full variable domain: EPEVTQTPSHQVTQMGQEVILRCVPISNHLYFYWYRQILGQKVEFLVSFYNNEISEKSEIFDDQFSVERPDGSNFTLKIRSTKLEDSAMYFCAREGPYNEQFFGPGTRLTVL.

The chain uses TRBV14 and TRBJ2-3, with TRBD2 matching 9 bases. With 0 bases clipped from V and 2 bases from J, the junction kept 18 bases outside the gene matches. The CDR3 is made up of 21 amino acids. Germline V lookup: CDR1 SGHDN, CDR2 FVKESK. Written as DNA, the CDR3 is TGTGCCAGCAGCCAAGATCGCCCCGTCCGCGGGGGGGCCTGGGTCACAGATACGCAGTATTTT. Encoded protein: CASSQDRPVRGGAWVTDTQYF.

The chain has TRBV28 and TRBJ2-7, with D tentatively TRBD2 (5 bases). The V end was cut by 0 bases, the J end by 4 bases, with 10 bases between. The CDR3 extends over 14 amino acids. CDR1 is MDHEN, CDR2 SYDVKM, per germline. CDR3 nucleotides: TGTGCCAGCAGTTTATGGGGAGCCACTTACGAGCAGTACTTC. Amino acid sequence: CASSLWGATYEQYF.

The chain links TRBV21-1 to TRBJ1-4; TRBD1 is the table's D call, not checked against the DNA. TRBV21-1 is a known pseudogene. The CDR3 spans 19 residues. The CDR3 bases are TGTGCCAGCAGCAAAGTGGGGACAGGGGTTTATGTAACTAATGAAAAACTGTTTTTT. Translating gives CASSKVGTGVYVTNEKLFF.

About this clone itself: The sample carries other DNA sequences with the same CDR3. V is TRBV21-1 and J is TRBJ1-6. TRBV21-1 is described as a pseudogene. The CDR3 spans 18 residues. The CDR3 is CASRRIIATLHHNSPLHF. The DNA of the CDR3 is TGTGCCAGCAGGCGTATAATAGCTACACTACATCATAATTCCCCCCTCCACTTT.

This clone was observed a handful of times. The J gene is TRBJ1-2, the V gene TRBV7-1, with D maybe TRBD1 (5 bases). TRBV7-1 belongs to the ORF category, with a function that is uncertain. The CDR3 is 17 residues long. With 4 bases removed from V and 3 bases from J, the gap between germline ends came to 21 bases. The CDR3 is CASSLTLSLGRDYGYTF. The DNA of the CDR3 is TGTGCCAGCAGCTTAACGCTGTCGCTGGGGCGCGACTATGGCTACACCTTC.

This clone was detected a few times. V gene TRBV18 combines with J gene TRBJ1-4, with 8 bases that match TRBD1. The V gene's germline CDR1 is KGHSH and CDR2 LQKENI. The CDR3 is 13 amino acids. The J segment lost 7 bases and the V segment lost 2 bases, leaving 0 bases of the junction unmatched. DNA for the CDR3: TGTGCCAGCTCACCAACAGGGGGTGAAAAACTGTTTTTT. It encodes CASSPTGGEKLFF.

The V and J genes are TRBV19 and TRBJ2-1; TRBD1 aligns across 11 bases. Germline trimming cut 1 base from V and 4 bases from J; bases unmatched to any gene: 6. From germline, CDR1 is LNHDA and CDR2 SQIVND (reference sequence). This CDR3 is 17 amino acids long. CDR3 residues: CASSIGGTGGLYNEQFF. As DNA, the CDR3 is TGTGCCAGTAGTATAGGAGGGACAGGGGGTCTTTACAATGAGCAGTTCTTC. Supplemented by reference TRBV19 and TRBJ2-1, the full variable domain reads DGGITQSPKYLFRKEGQNVTLSCEQNLNHDAMYWYRQDPGQGLRLIYYSQIVNDFQKGDIAEGYSVSREKKESFPLTVTSAQKNPTAFYLCASSIGGTGGLYNEQFFGPGTRLTVL.

There are a few counts of this clone. The chain is built from TRBV29-1 and TRBJ2-3; tentative D call: TRBD2 (5 bases). CDR3 length: 14 amino acids. Germline V CDR1 and CDR2: SQVTM, ANQGSEA. Trimming stripped 4 bases from V and 2 bases from J, with 13 bases between. The DNA for the CDR3 is TGCAGCGTTGGCCGGGATCCTAACACAGATACGCAGTATTTT. Translating it yields CSVGRDPNTDTQYF.

This clone came up a few times. The chain couples TRBV7-6 to TRBJ1-3; D remains ambiguous. The CDR3 has 12 amino acids. Trimming pared 4 bases from V and 4 bases from J, leaving 5 bases between. Germline lookup yields CDR1 SGHVS and CDR2 FNYEAQ. The CDR3 region is CASSSVGNTIYF. The DNA for the CDR3 is TGTGCCAGCAGCTCTGTCGGAAACACCATATATTTT.

This clone was counted once. The chain uses TRBV2 and TRBJ2-5, with 8 bases lining up with TRBD2. CDR1 is SNHLY and CDR2 is FYNNEI in the germline V gene. CDR3 length: 15 amino acids. The V segment lost 7 bases and the J segment 5 bases; nucleotides outside the gene matches: 12. CDR3 sequence: CASNVPGLVPETQYF. CDR3 sequence (DNA): TGTGCCAGCAACGTCCCGGGACTAGTACCGGAGACCCAGTACTTC.

This rearrangement joins TRBV28 to TRBJ1-5; the match to TRBD1 covers 9 bases. The CDR3 runs to 14 residues. Losses at the gene ends were 6 bases for V and 6 bases for J; bases not matched to a gene: 6. Germline CDR1 reads MDHEN; CDR2 reads SYDVKM. The CDR3 here is CASRGQGGGQPQHF. As DNA, the CDR3 is TGTGCCAGCAGGGGACAGGGCGGAGGTCAGCCCCAGCATTTT.

The CDR3 coding sequence is TGCGCCAGCAGCCACGCGGACAGAAACTATGGCTACACCTTC. Amino acids: CASSHADRNYGYTF. The genes are TRBV4-1 and TRBJ1-2; the D gene is possibly TRBD1 (6 bases). CDR1 is MGHRA, CDR2 YSYEKL, per germline. The V gene lost 3 bases and the J gene lost 2 bases, with 10 bases spanning the gap. The CDR3 spans 14 residues.

The DNA for the CDR3 is TGTGCCAGCAGTTACCGGGGGGGAGGGTTCTACGAGCAGTACTTC. Its translation: CASSYRGGGFYEQYF. This rearrangement joins TRBV6-5 to TRBJ2-7; 8 nucleotides align to TRBD2. The CDR3 covers 15 residues. The germline V gene encodes CDR1 MNHEY and CDR2 SVGAGI. With 2 bases clipped from V and 3 bases from J, the junction kept 6 bases outside the gene matches.

This clone has just a few counts. V and J are TRBV7-2 and TRBJ2-7, with D perhaps TRBD2 (6 bases). CDR3 length equals 12 residues. The germline CDR1 and CDR2 sequences are SGHTA and FQGNSA. Trimming stripped 5 bases from V and 4 bases from J, with 9 bases between. CDR3 in amino acids: CASSRDFYEQYF. CDR3 sequence (DNA): TGTGCCAGCAGCCGGGACTTTTACGAGCAGTACTTC.

The chain joins TRBV7-9 to TRBJ2-1, with TRBD2 as a possible D gene (6 bases). The CDR3 has 16 amino acids. The V gene's germline CDR1 is SEHNR and CDR2 FQNEAQ (reference sequence). Trimming took off 1 base at V and 2 bases at J, with 12 bases between the two ends. For the CDR3, the DNA is TGTGCCAGCAGCTTAGGTGCGGGGAGTCCCTACAATGAGCAGTTCTTC. It translates to CASSLGAGSPYNEQFF.

CDR3 in DNA: TGTGCCAGCAGCCTCAGGGGGAACACCGGGGAGCTGTTTTTT. Protein sequence: CASSLRGNTGELFF. The rearrangement links TRBV7-9 to TRBJ2-2, with a weak D call TRBD1 (6 bases). There are 14 residues in the CDR3. Germline CDR1 reads SEHNR; CDR2 reads FQNEAQ (reference sequence). With 5 bases removed from V and 1 base from J, the gap between germline ends came to 8 bases.

The chain uses TRBV27 and TRBJ2-5; possibly TRBD2 for D (6 bases). V lost 6 bases, J lost 5 bases, and 22 bases lay in between. CDR1 is MNHEY and CDR2 is SMNVEV in the germline V gene (reference sequence). The CDR3 is made up of 16 amino acids. CDR3 residues: CASRPAGRAGTETQYF. The CDR3 coding sequence is TGTGCCAGCAGACCCGCTGGCCGTGCGGGGACGGAGACCCAGTACTTC.

This sequence joins TRBV19 and TRBJ1-5; tentative D call: TRBD1 (5 bases). This CDR3 contains 18 residues. Germline CDR1 is LNHDA and CDR2 is SQIVND (reference sequence). V was pared by 8 bases and J by 0 bases, with 23 bases between. DNA of the CDR3: TGTGCCAGTTTATCAAAAGGGATGGGGGGTTATAGCAATCAGCCCCAGCATTTT. Translation: CASLSKGMGGYSNQPQHF.

There are a few counts of this clone. The V gene is TRBV29-1, the J gene TRBJ2-3; 7 nucleotides align to TRBD2. There are 14 residues in the CDR3. With 7 bases clipped from V and 1 base from J, the junction kept 8 bases outside the gene matches. In germline, CDR1 is SQVTM, CDR2 ANQGSEA. The CDR3: CSAQRGKRTDTQYF. The CDR3 region has the DNA TGCAGCGCCCAGCGGGGCAAACGCACAGATACGCAGTATTTT.

J is TRBJ1-2 and V is TRBV15, with D possibly being TRBD1 (5 bases). From germline, CDR1 is LNHNV and CDR2 YYDKDF (reference sequence). V dropped 2 bases and J dropped 3 bases, with 13 bases sitting between them. The CDR3 extends over 15 amino acids. CDR3 amino acids: CATSRSPQVYYGYTF. Written as DNA, the CDR3 is TGTGCCACCAGCAGATCCCCACAGGTCTACTATGGCTACACCTTC.

The J gene is TRBJ1-2, the V gene TRBV30; 10 positions match TRBD1. V shed 0 bases and J 4 bases; nucleotides not matched to a gene: 5. The CDR3 loop spans 15 amino acids. CDR1 and CDR2 (germline): GTSNPN, SVGIG (reference sequence). In DNA, the CDR3 is TGTGCCTGGAGTGTTTCCAGGGACAGGGGCTATGGCTACACCTTC. Its translation is CAWSVSRDRGYGYTF.

This chain connects TRBV7-3 to TRBJ1-1, with a tentative D call TRBD1 (5 bases). The CDR3 spans 18 residues. Germline V gene sequence: CDR1 SGHTA, CDR2 FQGTGA. V lost 3 bases to trimming and J lost 4 bases, with 24 bases between them. The CDR3 region is CASSLGPAGITWGTEAFF. As DNA, the CDR3 is TGTGCCAGCAGCTTGGGGCCCGCTGGGATTACTTGGGGCACTGAAGCTTTCTTT.

This clone was seen a handful of times. DNA of the CDR3: TGTGCCAGCAGCTTAGGACGGACCAGGGAAACCTCTGGAAACACCATATATTTT. It codes for CASSLGRTRETSGNTIYF. The chain links TRBV7-9 to TRBJ1-3, with D tentatively TRBD1 (5 bases). The V end was cut by 1 base, the J end by 0 bases, with 16 bases between. The CDR3 loop spans 18 amino acids. The germline CDR1 and CDR2 sequences are SEHNR and FQNEAQ (reference sequence). Looking up the rest from reference TRBV7-9 and TRBJ1-3 gives the full variable domain: DTGVSQNPRHKITKRGQNVTFRCDPISEHNRLYWYRQTLGQGPEFLTYFQNEAQLEKSRLLSDRFSAERPKGSFSTLEIQRTEQGDSAMYLCASSLGRTRETSGNTIYFGEGSWLTVV.

The chain combines TRBV11-3 with TRBJ1-2, with 7 nucleotides matching TRBD1. The CDR3 spans 11 residues. Germline-derived CDR1 and CDR2 are SGHNT and YENEEA. DNA for the CDR3: TGTGTCGTCCGGGACAGCGATGGCTACACCTTC. Amino acid sequence: CVVRDSDGYTF. The full variable domain, in which reference TRBV11-3 and TRBJ1-2 provide the parts outside the CDR3, is EAGVVQSPRYKIIEKKQPVAFWCNPISGHNTLYWYLQNLGQGPELLIRYENEEAVDDSQLPKDRFSAERLKGVDSTLKIQPAELGDSAVYLCVVRDSDGYTFGSGTRLTVV.